This T cell receptor beta chain is from a study of T cell repertoires in cytomegalovirus infection. Study-level background: Use of recently identified HLA-C-restricted and well-studied HLA-B-restricted CMV epitopes was part of the study.

Each CDR3 protein is one row after TCRdb ran MiXCR on the reads. Among about 340,000 distinct CDR3 sequences listed, 25% to 30% were seen once. After removal of 1 base from V and 9 bases from J, the junction contained 4 bases not matched to a gene. Germline CDR1 reads SGHNT; CDR2 reads YENEEA. The CDR3 is made up of 14 amino acids. A few counts support this clonotype. Its antigen is currently unknown. The study's findings and limits: Across the ex vivo response, the dominant clonotypes were HLA-C-restricted CMV-specific TCR beta clonotypes.

This sequence originates from a human donor in good health (CMV status not recorded). Some clones in this sample may be carry-over from other donors' samples. This specimen consisted of cultured PBMCs, obtained from culture after CMV antigen stimulation. The chain is built from TRBV11-3 and TRBJ2-1, with 9 bases fitting TRBD2. CDR3 loop: CASSLVSGSPEQFF. The CDR3, as DNA: TGTGCCAGCAGCTTAGTTAGCGGGAGCCCTGAGCAGTTCTTC. Based on the CDR3 plus reference TRBV11-3 and TRBJ2-1, the full variable domain is EAGVVQSPRYKIIEKKQPVAFWCNPISGHNTLYWYLQNLGQGPELLIRYENEEAVDDSQLPKDRFSAERLKGVDSTLKIQPAELGDSAVYLCASSLVSGSPEQFFGPGTRLTVL.